The TCR beta chain under discussion was sequenced for a study of shared clonotypes between healthy human individuals. Trimming cost V 4 bases and J 6 bases, with 13 bases left between them. The CDR3 loop spans 14 amino acids. Germline V gives CDR1 SGHAT, CDR2 FQNNGV. Investigators spread the genomic DNA of each subset evenly over several immunoSEQ plates. Some clones are missing from TCRdb's copy, which holds only in-frame ones; the method was immunoSEQ multiplex PCR. The table shows about 960,000 clones, with more than 75% occurring only once. The rearrangement joins TRBV11-2 to TRBJ2-1; maybe TRBD1 (6 bases). The source is a man aged 18 to 29 in good health. The specimen sequenced was memory CD4+ T cells sorted from blood. Subset described: CD45RA-negative fraction. Written as DNA, the CDR3 is TGTGCCAGCAGCTCGAACAGGGTCGGCAATGAGCAGTTCTTC. This encodes CASSSNRVGNEQFF.